This TCR beta chain was documented in a study of control samples from healthy donors and cancer patients. Method: immunoSEQ multiplex PCR; TCRdb's copy keeps in-frame clones and lacks some. The profile shows 100,000 or so clones, roughly nine tenths of them singletons. V dropped 7 bases and J dropped 5 bases, with 17 bases sitting between them. The CDR3 consists of 14 residues. Germline loops: CDR1 SGHVS, CDR2 FQNEAQ. The clonotype originates from a woman aged 30 to 39 in good health. This chain connects TRBV7-8 to TRBJ1-1, with a weak D call TRBD1 (5 bases). Sequenced sample: blood. CDR3 DNA sequence: TGTGCCAGCACCACCGTGGGGGGGGAGACTGAAGCTTTCTTT. Protein sequence: CASTTVGGETEAFF.